This TCR beta chain was captured by sequencing in a study of T cell repertoires in cytomegalovirus infection. This clonotype was picked up many times. Antigen specificity is unknown. Points from the study as a whole: Accumulated public TCR beta family frequency recognized individuals carrying CMV together with the relevant HLA.

MiXCR, applied by TCRdb to the reads, yields one record per CDR3 protein. This sample carries around 260,000 distinct CDR3 sequences, 9.1% of them seen once, and the ten largest clones take roughly 16%. The source of this sequence is a human donor in good health (CMV status not recorded). Some clones in this sample may be carry-over from other donors' samples. The sample taken for sequencing was PBMCs.

The CDR3 DNA follows: TGTGCCAGCAGCTTAGTCCCTGGACAGGGAGGAACTGAAGCTTTCTTT. It yields the protein CASSLVPGQGGTEAFF. The gene calls are TRBV7-2 and TRBJ1-1; 8 bases are shared with TRBD1. Germline V gives CDR1 SGHTA, CDR2 FQGNSA. After removal of 1 base from V and 5 bases from J, the junction contained 9 bases not matched to a gene. This CDR3 has 16 residues. Variable domain in full (rest from reference TRBV7-2 and TRBJ1-1): GAGVSQSPSNKVTEKGKDVELRCDPISGHTALYWYRQSLGQGLEFLIYFQGNSAPDKSGLPSDRFSAERTGGSVSTLTIQRTQQEDSAVYLCASSLVPGQGGTEAFFGQGTRLTVV.